This record covers a single T cell receptor beta chain. Repertoires were generated with immunoSEQ multiplex PCR, while TCRdb's copy carries only in-frame clones and drops some. The sample has some 30,000 clones; more than 75% are singletons. The CDR3 length is 16 residues. V was pared by 1 base and J by 2 bases, with 11 bases between. Germline V gene sequence: CDR1 LNHDA, CDR2 SQIVND (reference sequence). This specimen comes from a study of somatic mutations in cytotoxic T cells in rheumatoid arthritis. This chain connects TRBV19 to TRBJ1-4; D perhaps matches TRBD1 (6 bases). This clonotype was obtained from an adult with rheumatoid arthritis. What was sequenced was CD8+ T cells sorted from blood. CDR3 nucleotides: TGTGCCAGTAGTATAGTAGCAGGGGAGACTAATGAAAAACTGTTTTTT. Translated: CASSIVAGETNEKLFF.